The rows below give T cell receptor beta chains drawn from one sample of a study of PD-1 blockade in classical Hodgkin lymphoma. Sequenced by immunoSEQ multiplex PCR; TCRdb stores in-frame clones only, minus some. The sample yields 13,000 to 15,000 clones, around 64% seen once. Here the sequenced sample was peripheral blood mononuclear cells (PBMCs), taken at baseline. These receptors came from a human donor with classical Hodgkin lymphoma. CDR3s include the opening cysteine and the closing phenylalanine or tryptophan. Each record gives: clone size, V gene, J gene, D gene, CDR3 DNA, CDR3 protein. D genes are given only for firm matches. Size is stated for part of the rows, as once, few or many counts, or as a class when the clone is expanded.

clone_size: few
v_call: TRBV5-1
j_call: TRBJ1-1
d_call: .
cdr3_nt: TGCGCCAGTACAAGGGATGGAGAACAGACTGAAGCTTTCTTT
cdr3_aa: CASTRDGEQTEAFF

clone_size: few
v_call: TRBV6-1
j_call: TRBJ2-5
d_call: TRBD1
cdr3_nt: TGTGCCAGCAGTGACCCGGGACAGGGGACGAGGGAGACCCAGTACTTC
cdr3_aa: CASSDPGQGTRETQYF

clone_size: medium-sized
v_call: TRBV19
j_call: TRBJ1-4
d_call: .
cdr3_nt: TGTGCCAGTAGTATCGATCGGAATGAAAAACTGTTTTTT
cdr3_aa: CASSIDRNEKLFF

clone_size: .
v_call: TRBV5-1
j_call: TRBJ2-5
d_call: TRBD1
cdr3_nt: TGCGCCAGCAGCTTTCCCCTGGACAGGGCGCAAGAGACCCAGTACTTC
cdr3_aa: CASSFPLDRAQETQYF

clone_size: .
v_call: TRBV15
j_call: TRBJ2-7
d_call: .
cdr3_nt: TGTGCCACCAGCGCGGGACGGCCCTACGAGCAGTACTTC
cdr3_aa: CATSAGRPYEQYF

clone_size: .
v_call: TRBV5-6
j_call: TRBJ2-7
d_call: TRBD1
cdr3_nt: TGTGCCAGCAGCGCAGGGACAGACTACGAGCAGTACTTC
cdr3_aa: CASSAGTDYEQYF

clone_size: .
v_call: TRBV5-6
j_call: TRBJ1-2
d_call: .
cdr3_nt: TGTGCCAGCAGCTTGGAGGAGAACTATGGCTACACCTTC
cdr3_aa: CASSLEENYGYTF

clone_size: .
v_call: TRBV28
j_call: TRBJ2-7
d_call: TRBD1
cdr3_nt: TGTGCCAGCAGCCATGACAGGGGGCGTTGGTTCTACGAGCAGTACTTC
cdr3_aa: CASSHDRGRWFYEQYF

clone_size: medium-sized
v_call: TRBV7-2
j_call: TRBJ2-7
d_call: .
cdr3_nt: TGTGCCAGCAGCTCCTTCCCGGCAGGATACGAGCAGTACTTC
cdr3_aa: CASSSFPAGYEQYF

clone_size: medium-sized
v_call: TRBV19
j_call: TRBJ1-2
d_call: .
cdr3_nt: TGTGCCAGTAGTATAGGTGGCTACACCTTC
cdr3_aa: CASSIGGYTF

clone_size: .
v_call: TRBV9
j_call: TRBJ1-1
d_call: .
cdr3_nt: TGTGCCAGCAGCCCGCACCGGGCGAACACTGAAGCTTTCTTT
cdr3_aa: CASSPHRANTEAFF

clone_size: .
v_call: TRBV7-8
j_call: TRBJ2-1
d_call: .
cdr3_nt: TGTGCCAGCAGCTTAGGTTCAAGCAGCTCCTACAATGAGCAGTTCTTC
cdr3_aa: CASSLGSSSSYNEQFF

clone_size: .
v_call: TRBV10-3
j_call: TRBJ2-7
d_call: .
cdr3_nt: TGTGCCATCAGTGAGGGCGGGGGCGCCTACGAGCAGTACTTC
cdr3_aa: CAISEGGGAYEQYF

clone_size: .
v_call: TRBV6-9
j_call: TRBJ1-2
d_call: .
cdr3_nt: TGTGCCAGCAGTTACTCGAGGGGCTCCTATGGCTACACCTTC
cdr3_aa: CASSYSRGSYGYTF

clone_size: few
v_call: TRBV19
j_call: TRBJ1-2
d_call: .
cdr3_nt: TGTGCCAGTAGTATACCCAGGACACCTTTATATGGCTACACCTTC
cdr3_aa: CASSIPRTPLYGYTF

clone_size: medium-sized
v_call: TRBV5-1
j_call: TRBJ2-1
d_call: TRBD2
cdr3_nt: TGCGCCAGCAGACCCGGACTAGCGGAGCGCAATGAGCAGTTCTTC
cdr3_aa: CASRPGLAERNEQFF

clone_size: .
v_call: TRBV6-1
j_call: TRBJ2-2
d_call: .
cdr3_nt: TGTGCCAGCAGTGAAGCGCGGGGATACACCGGGGAGCTGTTTTTT
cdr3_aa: CASSEARGYTGELFF

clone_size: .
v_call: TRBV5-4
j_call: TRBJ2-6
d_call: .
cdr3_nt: TGTGCCAGCAGCACTCCTCAGGGTGGTGGGGCCAACGTCCTGACTTTC
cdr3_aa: CASSTPQGGGANVLTF

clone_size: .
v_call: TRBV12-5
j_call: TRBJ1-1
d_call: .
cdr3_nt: TGTGCTAGTGGTTTGAGGAACACTGAAGCTTTCTTT
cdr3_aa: CASGLRNTEAFF

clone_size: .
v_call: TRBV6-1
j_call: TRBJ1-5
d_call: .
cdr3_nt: TGTGCCAGCAGTTGGGGACGGAATCAGCCCCAGCATTTT
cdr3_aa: CASSWGRNQPQHF

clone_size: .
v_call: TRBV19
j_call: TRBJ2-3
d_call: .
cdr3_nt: TGTGCCAGTACCAGGACGGCCAGCACAGATACGCAGTATTTT
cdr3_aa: CASTRTASTDTQYF

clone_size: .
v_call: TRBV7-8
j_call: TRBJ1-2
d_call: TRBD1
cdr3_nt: TGTGCCAGCAGCCCCGCTGGACAGGGACCTTTCTACACCTTC
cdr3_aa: CASSPAGQGPFYTF

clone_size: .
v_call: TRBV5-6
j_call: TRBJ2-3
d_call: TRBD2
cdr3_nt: TGTGCCAGCAGCTTGATTAGCGGGAGAGGCACAGATACGCAGTATTTT
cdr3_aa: CASSLISGRGTDTQYF

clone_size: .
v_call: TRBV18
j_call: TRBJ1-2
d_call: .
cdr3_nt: TGTGCCAGCTCACCAAGAGAAGGGATGAGAGTGGATGGCTACACCTTC
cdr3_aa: CASSPREGMRVDGYTF

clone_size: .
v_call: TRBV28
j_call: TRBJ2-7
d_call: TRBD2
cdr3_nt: TGTGCCAGCGTGAGAAGCGGGGGCTCCTACGAGCAGTACTTC
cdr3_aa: CASVRSGGSYEQYF

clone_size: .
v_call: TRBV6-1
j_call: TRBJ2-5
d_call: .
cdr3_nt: TGTGCCAGCAGCGAAGGGCTAGCTCAAGAGACCCAGTACTTC
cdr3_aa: CASSEGLAQETQYF

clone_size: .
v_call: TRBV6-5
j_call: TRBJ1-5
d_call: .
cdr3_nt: TGTGCCAGCACTAAGGGCAATCAGCCCCAGCATTTT
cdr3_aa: CASTKGNQPQHF

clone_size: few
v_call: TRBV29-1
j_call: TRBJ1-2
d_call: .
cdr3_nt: TGCAGCGTTGGGACTTGGTATGGCTACACCTTC
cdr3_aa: CSVGTWYGYTF

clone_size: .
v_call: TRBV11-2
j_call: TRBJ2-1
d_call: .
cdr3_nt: TGTGCCAGCAGCTTAGGGGGGTCTATCTCAGGGAAGAATGAGCAGTTCTTC
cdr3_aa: CASSLGGSISGKNEQFF

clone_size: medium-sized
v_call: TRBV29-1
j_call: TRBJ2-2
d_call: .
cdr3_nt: TGCAGCGTTGATTTTTGGAACACCGGGGAGCTGTTTTTT
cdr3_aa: CSVDFWNTGELFF

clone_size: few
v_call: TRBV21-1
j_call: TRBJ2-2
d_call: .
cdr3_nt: TGTGCCAGCAGCAAAAGGGAGGAAGGGGAGCTGTTTTTT
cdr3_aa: CASSKREEGELFF

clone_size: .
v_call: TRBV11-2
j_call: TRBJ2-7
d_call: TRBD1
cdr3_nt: TGTGCCAGCAGCCAGGGGTGGAGGACAGGGGGCTACGAGCAGTACTTC
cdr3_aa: CASSQGWRTGGYEQYF

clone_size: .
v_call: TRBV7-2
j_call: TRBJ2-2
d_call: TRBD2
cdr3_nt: TGTGCCAGCAGTGGGACCGGGACTACGAACACCGGGGAGCTGTTTTTT
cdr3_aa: CASSGTGTTNTGELFF

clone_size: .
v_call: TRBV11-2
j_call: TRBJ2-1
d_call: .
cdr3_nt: TGTGCCAGCAGCTTAGGAAATGAGCAGTTCTTC
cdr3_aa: CASSLGNEQFF

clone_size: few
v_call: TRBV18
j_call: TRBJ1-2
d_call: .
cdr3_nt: TGTGCCAGCCAAGGGGAAGCGGATGGCTACACCTTC
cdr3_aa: CASQGEADGYTF

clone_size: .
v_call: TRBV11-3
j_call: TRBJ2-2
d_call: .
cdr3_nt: TGTGCCAGCAGCTCCGCCAGAGTCAACACCGGGGAGCTGTTTTTT
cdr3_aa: CASSSARVNTGELFF

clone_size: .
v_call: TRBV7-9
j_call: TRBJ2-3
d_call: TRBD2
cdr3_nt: TGTGCCAGCAGCTTAACAGGGACTAGCGGGAGCACAGATACGCAGTATTTT
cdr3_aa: CASSLTGTSGSTDTQYF

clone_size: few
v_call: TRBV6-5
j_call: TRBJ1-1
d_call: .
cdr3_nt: TGTGCCAGCAGTTACTGGGGGCGCGCCACTGAAGCTTTCTTT
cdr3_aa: CASSYWGRATEAFF

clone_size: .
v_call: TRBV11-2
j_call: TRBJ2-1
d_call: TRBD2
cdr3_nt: TGTGCCAGCAGCTGGGTGGTGGGAGGGGCCTCCTACAATGAGCAGTTCTTC
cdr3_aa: CASSWVVGGASYNEQFF

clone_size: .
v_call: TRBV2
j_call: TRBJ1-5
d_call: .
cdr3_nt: TGTGCCAGCAGTGAAGGACAGGGCAATCAGCCCCAGCATTTT
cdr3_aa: CASSEGQGNQPQHF